This T cell receptor beta chain was sequenced during a study of blood T cell repertoires in COVID-19. Turning to the study itself: Spain, Italy and the United States supplied samples that represented acute and convalescent COVID-19. Sample material is recorded as cDNA or gDNA derived from T cells, B-cell-depleted T cells, or PBMCs.

This CDR3 is 12 amino acids long. V was clipped by 7 bases and J by 4 bases, with 11 bases between them. CDR1 and CDR2 from the germline V gene are SQVTM and ANQGSEA. Original methodology: Estimated nucleated cell counts came from reference gene primer amplification. Clones were read by immunoSEQ multiplex PCR, and TCRdb kept only the in-frame ones, dropping some. Clone size and the V and J calls come from that table; the DNA yielded D and trimming. There are around 260,000 clones in the sample; over 75% occur only once, and about 14% lies in the top ten. The chain combines TRBV29-1 with TRBJ1-3; D is undetermined. This clonotype was obtained from a human donor in a cohort sampled during active COVID-19. Sequencing was carried out using peripheral blood. The CDR3 reads CSATAGGNTIYF. The CDR3, as DNA: TGCAGCGCGACGGCGGGAGGAAACACCATATATTTT.